One sample yielded the 22 T cell receptor beta chains listed below, sequenced in a study of T-cell memory formation after mild COVID-19. TCRdb re-called the 5' RACE reads through MiXCR, storing one row per CDR3 protein. The sample includes around 370,000 distinct CDR3 sequences, roughly 21% of them seen just once. The sequenced sample was PBMCs or a T cell subset sorted from them (not recorded which). These receptors were collected from an adult woman who had mild COVID-19 (a few samples of this study predate the infection). Cell type and time point are not known.

Many counts were recorded for this clonotype. The V and J genes are TRBV4-3 and TRBJ2-7; 8 nucleotides line up with TRBD2. The trim removed 0 bases at V and 6 bases at J, leaving 10 bases unmatched. CDR1 and CDR2 from the germline V gene are LGHNA and YSLEER. This CDR3 is 16 amino acids long. The CDR3 loop reads CASSQDRLARFSEQYF. The CDR3, as DNA: TGCGCCAGCAGCCAAGATAGACTAGCGCGATTCTCCGAGCAGTACTTC.

V usage is TRBV24-1 and J usage is TRBJ2-1; 9 positions agree with TRBD1. V shed 6 bases and J 2 bases; nucleotides not matched to a gene: 4. CDR1 and CDR2 from the germline V gene are KGHDR and SFDVKD. CDR3 length equals 15 residues. The CDR3 protein is CATSYWTGAYNEQFF. CDR3 nucleotides: TGTGCCACCAGTTATTGGACAGGGGCCTACAATGAGCAGTTCTTC.

In DNA, the CDR3 is TGCAGCGTCCGGCGGGGCGGGACAGGGGACGCTTTCTTT. Its translation is CSVRRGGTGDAFF. V gene TRBV29-1 combines with J gene TRBJ1-1, with 10 bases fitting TRBD1. Germline CDR1 SQVTM, CDR2 ANQGSEA. The CDR3 sequence is 13 residues long. After removal of 6 bases from V and 11 bases from J, the junction contained 12 bases not matched to a gene.

This clonotype was seen ten or more times. The chain couples TRBV12-3 or TRBV12-4 to TRBJ1-1, with D perhaps TRBD1 (5 bases). The CDR3 totals 14 residues. The V and J ends lost 6 bases and 5 bases respectively, with 16 bases between them. For the CDR3, the DNA is TGTGCCAGCAGCGCTAGCGGGGGATGGACTGAAGCTTTCTTT. It encodes CASSASGGWTEAFF.

This clonotype was seen only a few times. The chain is built from TRBV24-1 and TRBJ2-3; D is possibly TRBD1 or TRBD2 (6 bases each). Deletions cut 5 bases from V and 5 bases from J, with 13 bases between. The CDR3 spans 14 residues. CDR1 is KGHDR, CDR2 SFDVKD, per germline. The CDR3 sequence: CATSVGGRRDTQYF. The CDR3 nucleotides are TGTGCCACCAGTGTGGGGGGCAGAAGAGATACGCAGTATTTT.

The rearrangement uses TRBV24-1 and TRBJ2-7; 10 bases are a match to TRBD1. The CDR3 totals 14 residues. Per the germline V gene, CDR1 is KGHDR and CDR2 is SFDVKD. V shed 5 bases, J shed 2 bases, and the junction held 2 bases outside the gene matches. The CDR3 here is CATSGTGGTYEQYF. In DNA form, the CDR3 reads TGTGCCACCAGTGGGACAGGGGGAACCTACGAGCAGTACTTC.

There are a few counts of this clonotype. This rearrangement joins TRBV7-9 to TRBJ2-4; no clear D. The ends were cut back, 3 bases at V and 7 bases at J, with 10 bases in the middle. The CDR3 is 13 amino acids. Germline CDR1 and CDR2: SEHNR and FQNEAQ (reference sequence). CDR3 region: CASSLGNVNIQYF. The CDR3 coding sequence is TGTGCCAGCAGCTTGGGGAACGTGAACATTCAGTACTTC. Full variable domain (remainder filled in from reference TRBV7-9 and TRBJ2-4): DTGVSQNPRHKITKRGQNVTFRCDPISEHNRLYWYRQTLGQGPEFLTYFQNEAQLEKSRLLSDRFSAERPKGSFSTLEIQRTEQGDSAMYLCASSLGNVNIQYFGAGTRLSVL.

Ten or more counts support this clonotype. This rearrangement joins TRBV12-3 or TRBV12-4 to TRBJ2-3; D is unclear. Trimming took off 6 bases at V and 0 bases at J, with 13 bases between the two ends. The CDR3 extends over 15 amino acids. The CDR3 DNA reads as TGTGCCAGCAGGGTCAGTGGCGCTAGCACAGATACGCAGTATTTT. Translation gives CASRVSGASTDTQYF.

In DNA, the CDR3 is TGTGCCAGCAGTTTCGGGGACATGGCCTACAATGAGCAGTTCTTC. As protein: CASSFGDMAYNEQFF. The chain combines TRBV12-3 or TRBV12-4 with TRBJ2-1; a weak D match, TRBD1 (6 bases). The CDR3 covers 15 residues. With 3 bases removed from V and 2 bases from J, the gap between germline ends came to 11 bases.

This clonotype was counted between two and nine times. The rearrangement uses TRBV9 and TRBJ2-1; D not certain. This CDR3 contains 16 residues. The germline V gene encodes CDR1 SGDLS and CDR2 YYNGEE. V was cut by 0 bases and J by 10 bases, with 20 bases left in between. CDR3 DNA: TGTGCCAGCAGCGTAGTAGCTACCCCCCTTTCTGGGGAGCAGTTCTTC. Its protein is CASSVVATPLSGEQFF. Looking up the rest from reference TRBV9 and TRBJ2-1 gives the full variable domain: DSGVTQTPKHLITATGQRVTLRCSPRSGDLSVYWYQQSLDQGLQFLIQYYNGEERAKGNILERFSAQQFPDLHSELNLSSLELGDSALYFCASSVVATPLSGEQFFGPGTRLTVL.

The CDR3 loop reads CASSLTAGGGPDTQYF. CDR3 DNA: TGTGCCAGCAGCTTAACAGCGGGGGGCGGCCCAGATACGCAGTATTTT. The chain is built from TRBV7-3 and TRBJ2-3, with 9 positions matching TRBD2. CDR1 and CDR2 from the germline V gene are SGHTA and FQGTGA. This CDR3 is 16 amino acids long. V shed 0 bases, J shed 4 bases, and the junction held 5 bases outside the gene matches.

This clonotype appeared a few times. The chain employs TRBV5-1 and TRBJ1-1, with 9 bases that match TRBD1. Germline-derived CDR1 and CDR2 are SGHRS and YFSETQ. With V trimmed by 5 bases and J by 4 bases, 12 bases remained unmatched. There are 16 residues in the CDR3. DNA for the CDR3: TGCGCCAGCAGAAAGAATACAGGGGGCCGAATCACTGAAGCTTTCTTT. Its translation is CASRKNTGGRITEAFF. The entire variable domain, with the rest obtained from reference TRBV5-1 and TRBJ1-1, is as follows: KAGVTQTPRYLIKTRGQQVTLSCSPISGHRSVSWYQQTPGQGLQFLFEYFSETQRNKGNFPGRFSGRQFSNSRSEMNVSTLELGDSALYLCASRKNTGGRITEAFFGQGTRLTVV.

This clonotype has more than one count but fewer than ten. V is TRBV5-4 and J is TRBJ2-3; D is unclear. CDR3 length: 14 residues. Germline lookup yields CDR1 SGHNT and CDR2 YYREEE (reference sequence). V lost 4 bases and J 1 base, leaving 10 bases between the germline ends. In DNA form, the CDR3 reads TGTGCCAGCAGCCCCGAGGTCGGCACAGATACGCAGTATTTT. Translated: CASSPEVGTDTQYF.

V gene TRBV30 combines with J gene TRBJ1-2, with D possibly TRBD1 on 5 matching bases. V lost 4 bases and J lost 0, with 9 bases in between. CDR1 and CDR2 (germline): GTSNPN, SVGIG (reference sequence). The CDR3 consists of 13 residues. The CDR3 DNA is TGTGCCTGGACCCTGACAGCTAACTATGGCTACACCTTC. As protein: CAWTLTANYGYTF. The full variable domain, its missing parts supplied by reference TRBV30 and TRBJ1-2, is SQTIHQWPATLVQPVGSPLSLECTVEGTSNPNLYWYRQAAGRGLQLLFYSVGIGQISSEVPQNLSASRPQDRQFILSSKKLLLSDSGFYLCAWTLTANYGYTFGSGTRLTVV.

This clonotype was seen only a few times. The V and J genes are TRBV7-9 and TRBJ2-1; a weak D match, TRBD2 (5 bases). The CDR3 sequence is 15 residues long. Trimming took off 2 bases at V and 4 bases at J, with 12 bases between the two ends. Germline V gives CDR1 SEHNR, CDR2 FQNEAQ (reference sequence). The CDR3, as DNA: TGTGCCAGCAGCTTAAGTGGGAGTGAGTACAATGAGCAGTTCTTC. It encodes CASSLSGSEYNEQFF.

This clonotype was found a few times. V and J are TRBV24-1 and TRBJ2-1, with 15 bases identical to TRBD2. CDR3 length: 16 amino acids. The V and J ends lost 3 bases and 7 bases, in that order; junction bases with no gene match: 3. The germline CDR1 and CDR2 sequences are KGHDR and SFDVKD. The CDR3, as DNA: TGTGCCACCAGTGATCGGACTAGCGGGAGGGGGAATGAGCAGTTCTTC. Translated: CATSDRTSGRGNEQFF.

The chain carries TRBV20-1 and TRBJ1-1; D not certain. Germline CDR1 reads DFQATT; CDR2 reads SNEGSKA (reference sequence). V was trimmed by 6 bases and J by 3 bases, leaving 11 bases between them. The CDR3 runs 12 residues. The CDR3 coding sequence is TGCAGTGCCATGGAGGCTGACACTGAAGCTTTCTTT. It specifies CSAMEADTEAFF.

This rearrangement joins TRBV12-3 or TRBV12-4 to TRBJ1-1; unclear D gene. The CDR3 is 15 amino acids. Trimming cost V 5 bases and J 6 bases, with 19 bases left between them. The CDR3 region has the DNA TGTGCCAGCAGTCCCCCGGTTGTGAACCGTCCTGAAGCTTTCTTT. Protein product: CASSPPVVNRPEAFF.

This clonotype was detected only a few times. The chain employs TRBV5-1 and TRBJ2-5, with TRBD1 identical over 8 bases. Germline V gene lookup returns CDR1 SGHRS and CDR2 YFSETQ. This CDR3 region has 15 residues. Trimming cost V 4 bases and J 1 base; bases outside gene matches: 6. CDR3 sequence reads: CASSTGQGPQETQYF. CDR3 bases: TGCGCCAGCAGCACCGGACAGGGACCCCAAGAGACCCAGTACTTC.

V is TRBV25-1 and J is TRBJ2-2; D may be TRBD1 (6 bases). Germline V gene data show CDR1 as MGHDK and CDR2 as SYGVNS. Trimming left V 3 bases short and J 4 bases short, with 12 bases between. The length of the CDR3 is 15 residues. This chain's CDR3 is CASSEAGATTGELFF. CDR3 sequence (DNA): TGTGCCAGCAGTGAGGCAGGGGCTACCACCGGGGAGCTGTTTTTT.

There are a few counts of this clonotype. The chain carries TRBV6-2 or TRBV6-3 and TRBJ2-3; D unresolved. CDR1 MNHEY and CDR2 SVGEGT come from the germline V gene. The CDR3 is 16 amino acids. Trimming removed 4 bases at V and 0 bases at J, with 14 bases between. The CDR3 is CASSFKLGTSTDTQYF. CDR3 nucleotides: TGTGCCAGCAGTTTTAAGCTGGGAACTAGCACAGATACGCAGTATTTT.

This clonotype was detected only a few times. The chain has TRBV18 and TRBJ2-3; no reliable D call. There are 14 residues in the CDR3. V lost 3 bases and J lost 1, with 8 bases in between. From germline, CDR1 is KGHSH and CDR2 LQKENI. The CDR3 sequence: CASSPSARTDTQYF. CDR3 nucleotides: TGTGCCAGCTCACCGTCAGCCCGCACAGATACGCAGTATTTT.